This paragraph covers one T cell receptor beta chain sequence. The record originates from a study of blood T cells in healthy people across ages. A sample-barcoded 5' primer and a J-beta primer mix were used in a second PCR of roughly 6 to 12 cycles. TCRdb re-analysed the 5' RACE reads in MiXCR, keeping a single row per CDR3 protein. Of about 1.4 million distinct CDR3 sequences in the sample, 59% were seen once. The CDR3 spans 17 residues. Germline CDR1 is MNHEY and CDR2 is SMNVEV (reference sequence). Trimming stripped 6 bases from V and 2 bases from J, with 23 bases between. This clonotype was sampled from a man aged 18 to 35 in good health. This chain connects TRBV27 to TRBJ2-7; perhaps TRBD2 as D (5 bases). The sequenced material came from blood. CDR3 in DNA: TGTGCCAGCAGAGGGTTGAGAGCGGACGCTTCCACCTACGAGCAGTACTTC. It translates to CASRGLRADASTYEQYF.